This TCR beta chain originates from a study of OX40 agonist ivuxolimab in advanced cancers. The repertoire was sequenced with immunoSEQ multiplex PCR; TCRdb's copy has only in-frame clones and lacks some. The table has about 35,000 clones, around 70% seen once. The origin of this receptor is an adult with an advanced solid tumor such as melanoma, head and neck, liver or kidney cancer. This sample comprised CD4+ or CD8+ T cells sorted from blood, obtained in a trial of the OX40 agonist ivuxolimab.

The CDR3 bases are TGTGCCAGCAGTCACAACCAAGAGACCCAGTACTTC. The encoded protein is CASSHNQETQYF. The chain uses TRBV25-1 and TRBJ2-5; no clear D. The CDR3 runs to 12 residues. V was cut by 5 bases and J by 0 bases, with 4 bases left in between. Germline V gene data show CDR1 as MGHDK and CDR2 as SYGVNS.